This T cell receptor (beta chain) originates from a study of regulatory T cells in long-lasting Graves disease. Library construction for TCR beta used iRepertoire HTBI primers and Arm-PCR of CDR3 regions. Using its own MiXCR run on the multiplex PCR reads, TCRdb lists one record per CDR3 protein. The sample consists of under 450,000 distinct CDR3 sequences, roughly 20% of them appearing once. Study results and limitations: TRBV28 was favored in persistent disease, as were TRBJ1-2 and TRBJ2-5.

At least ten counts were recorded for this clonotype. Its target is unknown. The CDR3 is 13 residues long. Looked up from germline, CDR1 is MDHEN and CDR2 is SYDVKM. The V end was cut by 10 bases, the J end by 4 bases, with 16 bases between. Time point reported: persistent/refractory GD, antithyroid drugs over 5 years with positive TRAb. The TCR library was made from RNA extracted from PBMCs. The chain joins TRBV28 to TRBJ1-2, with D possibly matching TRBD1 (6 bases). The sequence was collected from a woman in her thirties or forties with Graves disease. The sample here was peripheral blood mononuclear cells (PBMCs), taken when the disease was refractory, from a patient treated with antithyroid drugs. In DNA, the CDR3 is TGTGCCACCACCTCACAGGGTGCCTATGGCTACACCTTC. Its protein product is CATTSQGAYGYTF.